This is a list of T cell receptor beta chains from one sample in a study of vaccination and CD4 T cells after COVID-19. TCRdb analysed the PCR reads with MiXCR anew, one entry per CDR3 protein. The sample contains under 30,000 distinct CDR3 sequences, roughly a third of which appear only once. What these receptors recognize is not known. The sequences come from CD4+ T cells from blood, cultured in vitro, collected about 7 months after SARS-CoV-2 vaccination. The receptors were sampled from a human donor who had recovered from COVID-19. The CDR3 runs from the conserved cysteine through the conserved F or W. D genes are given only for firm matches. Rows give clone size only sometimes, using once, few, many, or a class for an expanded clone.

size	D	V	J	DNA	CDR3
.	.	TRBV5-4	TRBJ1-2	TGTGCCAGCAGCACTCGGACAGCGTGGAGTAATGGCTACACCTTC	CASSTRTAWSNGYTF
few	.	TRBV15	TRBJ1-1	TGTGCCACCAGCAGAGATCGGCAGAACACTGAAGCTTTCTTT	CATSRDRQNTEAFF
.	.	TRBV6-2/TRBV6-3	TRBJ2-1	TGTGCCAGCGGGCCTAGCGAGTACAATGAGCAGTTCTTC	CASGPSEYNEQFF
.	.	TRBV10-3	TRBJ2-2	TGTGCCATCAGTGAGTCTAGCGGGAACACCGGGGAGCTGTTTTTT	CAISESSGNTGELFF
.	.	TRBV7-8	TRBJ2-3	TGTGCCAGCAGCTTACCCCCTATATACGATACGCAGTATTTT	CASSLPPIYDTQYF
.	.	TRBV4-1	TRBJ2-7	TGCGTCAGCAGCCAAGTAGCCCACTCCTACGAGCAGTACTTC	CVSSQVAHSYEQYF
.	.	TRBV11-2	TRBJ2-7	TGTGCCAGCAGCTTAGAGGGGCAAAGGGCCTCCTACGAGCAGTACTTC	CASSLEGQRASYEQYF
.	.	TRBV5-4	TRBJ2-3	TGTGCCAGCAGCTTGGCGGGAGCGTCAGATACGCAGTATTTT	CASSLAGASDTQYF
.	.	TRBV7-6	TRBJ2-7	TGTGCCAGCAGCTTACGGATTAGCGGCTACGAGCAGTACTTC	CASSLRISGYEQYF
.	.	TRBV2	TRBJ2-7	TGTGCCAGCAGTGAATTGAATAGGGGCGAGCAGTACTTC	CASSELNRGEQYF
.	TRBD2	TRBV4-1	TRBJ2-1	TGCGCCAGCAGCCACATAGGGAGGCGTGGCGGGAGCTCCTACAATGAGCAGTTCTTC	CASSHIGRRGGSSYNEQFF
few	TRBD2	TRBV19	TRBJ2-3	TGTGCCAGTAGTACTAGCGGGCGGGACACAGATACGCAGTATTTT	CASSTSGRDTDTQYF
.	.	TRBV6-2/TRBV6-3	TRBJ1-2	TGTGCCAGCAGTCAGCCCCCGGACAGCTATGGCTACACCTTC	CASSQPPDSYGYTF
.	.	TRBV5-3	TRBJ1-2	TGTGCCAGAAGCTTTCGAGGGAAACCGCACTATGGCTACACCTTC	CARSFRGKPHYGYTF
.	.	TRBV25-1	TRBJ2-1	TGTGCCAGCAGTGAATTGGGTTGGGTTAGTGAGCAGTTCTTC	CASSELGWVSEQFF
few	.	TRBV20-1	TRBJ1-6	TGCAGTGCTAGCCACAGAGGGAGGGGGAGTTCACCCCTCCACTTT	CSASHRGRGSSPLHF
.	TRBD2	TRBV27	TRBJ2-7	TGTGCCAGCAGTTTTACTAGCGGGAGGGCCTACGAGCAGTACTTC	CASSFTSGRAYEQYF
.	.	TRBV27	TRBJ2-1	TGTGCCAGCAGCACCTTGGGGTTTGAGCAGTTCTTC	CASSTLGFEQFF
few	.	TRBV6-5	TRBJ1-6	TGTGCCAGCAGTTACGGACAGACTAGTAGTTCACCCCTCCACTTT	CASSYGQTSSSPLHF
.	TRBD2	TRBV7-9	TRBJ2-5	TGTGCCAGCAGCCAGGGAGGGGCAGAGACCCAGTACTTC	CASSQGGAETQYF
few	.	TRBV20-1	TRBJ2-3	TGCAGTGCTAGAGGTCTTGGCACAGATACGCAGTATTTT	CSARGLGTDTQYF
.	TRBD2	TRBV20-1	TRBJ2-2	TGCAGTGTACCGACTAGCCCCGCCACCGGGGAGCTGTTTTTT	CSVPTSPATGELFF
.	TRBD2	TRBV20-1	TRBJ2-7	TGCAGTGCTAGAGAGATCACTAGCGGGATCTCATACGAGCAGTACTTC	CSAREITSGISYEQYF